This T cell receptor (beta chain) appears in the sequencing data of a study of T cell responses to AZD1222 COVID-19 vaccine. The sample holds a few counts of this clone. The data were produced by immunoSEQ multiplex PCR, yet TCRdb's version contains in-frame clones alone and is incomplete. This sample has 150,000 to 200,000 clones, with more than 90% found just once. The sequence was obtained from an adult who received the MenACWY meningococcal vaccine as a control. The sequencing here drew on peripheral blood, taken 28 days after the second dose of the MenACWY control vaccine.

CDR3 sequence: CSVGEGTGELFF. The CDR3 DNA reads as TGCAGCGTTGGTGAAGGGACCGGGGAGCTGTTTTTT. This chain joins TRBV29-1 and TRBJ2-2; D not resolved. Germline assignment: CDR1 SQVTM and CDR2 ANQGSEA. This CDR3 spans 12 amino acids. V lost 4 bases to trimming and J lost 5 bases, with 8 bases between them.